Shown below are 30 T cell receptor beta chains from a single sample sequenced in a study of sequential checkpoint blockade in melanoma. Sequencing used immunoSEQ multiplex PCR; TCRdb keeps in-frame clones, though not all of them. The sample consists of 25,000 to 30,000 clones, roughly 80% of them appearing once. Treatment of the sample: randomized to nivolumab then ipilimumab (arm A) or the reverse (arm B). This sample comprised CD8+ T cells sorted from blood (inferred from file names), obtained from a patient given nivolumab and ipilimumab in sequence. Source of these receptors: a human donor with melanoma.

For this clone: The same CDR3 is also encoded by other DNA sequences in this sample. The rearrangement joins TRBV6-6 to TRBJ2-7; 7 bases agree with TRBD2. CDR1 is MNHNY and CDR2 is SVGAGI in the germline V gene (reference sequence). The CDR3 is 14 residues long. Trimming at V came to 0 bases and at J to 5 bases, leaving 4 bases not matched to a gene. CDR3 sequence (DNA): TGTGCCAGCAGTTACTCTGTGCGGGAGCACGAGCAGTACTTC. Translation gives CASSYSVREHEQYF.

The chain recombines TRBV6-1 with TRBJ1-3; D possibly corresponds to TRBD2 (5 bases). The J call may not be correct, given that the DNA end is closer to TRBJ2-2. CDR1 is MNHNS and CDR2 is SASEGT in the germline V gene. The CDR3 runs to 11 residues. CDR3 loop: CASKGVLELFF. The CDR3 region has the DNA TGTGCCAGCAAGGGAGTACTCGAGCTGTTTTTT.

This clone was recorded only once. The rearrangement joins TRBV28 to TRBJ2-3; D gene unclear. Germline values: CDR1 MDHEN, CDR2 SYDVKM. This CDR3 has 11 amino acids. Trimming removed 4 bases at V and 5 bases at J, with 4 bases between. As DNA, the CDR3 is TGTGCCAGCAGTTATAGAGATACGCAGTATTTT. Protein product: CASSYRDTQYF.

J is TRBJ1-1 and V is TRBV7-9; D unresolved. The V gene lost 4 bases and the J gene lost 4 bases, with 10 bases spanning the gap. Germline CDR1 reads SEHNR; CDR2 reads FQNEAQ (reference sequence). This CDR3 is 13 amino acids long. The DNA for the CDR3 is TGTGCCAGCAGCTCACCTCGGGGCACTGAAGCTTTCTTT. It yields the protein CASSSPRGTEAFF.

This clone was detected only once. The chain uses TRBV6-5 and TRBJ2-1, with a tentative D call TRBD1 (5 bases). The germline V gene has CDR1 MNHEY and CDR2 SVGAGI. V dropped 2 bases and J dropped 9 bases, with 11 bases sitting between them. The CDR3 has 13 residues. As DNA, the CDR3 is TGTGCCAGCAGTTACGCTGGACAAGGTGAGCAGTTCTTC. This encodes CASSYAGQGEQFF.

This clone was seen a handful of times. The chain has TRBV7-9 and TRBJ2-7, with D maybe TRBD2 (6 bases). This CDR3 has 13 amino acids. V lost 5 bases and J lost 3, with 11 bases in between. Germline assignment: CDR1 SEHNR and CDR2 FQNEAQ (reference sequence). CDR3 DNA sequence: TGTGCCAGCAGCCCTCGGGAGAGCTACGAGCAGTACTTC. Encoded protein: CASSPRESYEQYF.

This chain connects TRBV28 to TRBJ2-1, with a tentative D call TRBD1 (5 bases). Per the germline V gene, CDR1 is MDHEN and CDR2 is SYDVKM. This CDR3 has 14 amino acids. V lost 2 bases to trimming and J lost 8 bases, with 13 bases between them. In DNA form, the CDR3 reads TGTGCCAGCAGTTTAAAGGGGCGAAGGGATGAGCAGTTCTTC. Its protein product is CASSLKGRRDEQFF.

The chain joins TRBV4-3 to TRBJ2-3; 9 bases fit TRBD2. Germline V gives CDR1 LGHNA, CDR2 YSLEER. CDR3 length: 14 amino acids. V lost 1 base to trimming and J lost 8 bases; unmatched junction nucleotides: 4. The CDR3 region has the DNA TGCGCCAGCAGCCAAGTTAGCGGGAGTTTTACGCAGTATTTT. Translation gives CASSQVSGSFTQYF.

The chain combines TRBV10-2 with TRBJ1-2, with 7 nucleotides matching TRBD1. Germline V CDR1 and CDR2: WSHSY, SAAADI. The CDR3 loop spans 12 amino acids. The V and J ends lost 10 bases and 3 bases, in that order; junction bases with no gene match: 5. CDR3 sequence reads: CATAQGYYGYTF. In DNA, the CDR3 is TGCGCCACCGCACAGGGGTACTATGGCTACACCTTC.

The rearrangement uses TRBV29-1 and TRBJ2-7; perhaps TRBD1 as D (5 bases). Trimming took off 0 bases at V and 1 base at J, with 10 bases between the two ends. The CDR3 runs 14 residues. Germline CDR1 is SQVTM and CDR2 is ANQGSEA. CDR3 residues: CSVEEPDMSYEQYF. The CDR3 nucleotides read TGCAGCGTTGAAGAGCCGGACATGTCCTACGAGCAGTACTTC.

The CDR3 is CSANAGNGYTF. The CDR3 nucleotides are TGCAGTGCTAACGCAGGGAATGGCTACACCTTC. The chain joins TRBV20-1 to TRBJ1-2; D is possibly TRBD1 (5 bases). V shed 4 bases and J shed 6 bases, with 9 bases lying between them. The CDR3 is 11 residues long. Germline values: CDR1 DFQATT, CDR2 SNEGSKA (reference sequence).

The chain has TRBV9 and TRBJ2-1; weak D call: TRBD2 (5 bases). CDR3 length equals 13 residues. Trimming cost V 1 base and J 4 bases, with 6 bases left between them. Germline V CDR1 and CDR2: SGDLS, YYNGEE. CDR3: CASSVRGYNEQFF. The CDR3 DNA sequence: TGTGCCAGCAGCGTAAGAGGGTACAATGAGCAGTTCTTC.

There are a few counts of this clone. The chain combines TRBV9 with TRBJ2-7; 13 nucleotides align to TRBD2. The V gene end was trimmed by 0 bases and the J gene end by 9 bases; junction bases not matched to a gene: 12. CDR1 is SGDLS and CDR2 is YYNGEE in the germline V gene. This CDR3 has 17 amino acids. The CDR3 region is CASSVGGTSGIPTGQYF. For the CDR3, the DNA is TGTGCCAGCAGCGTAGGAGGGACTAGCGGGATACCTACGGGGCAGTACTTC.

This chain links TRBV10-3 with TRBJ2-6, with D tentatively TRBD1 (5 bases). Germline CDR1 is ENHRY and CDR2 is SYGVKD. The ends were cut back, 4 bases at V and 0 bases at J, with 13 bases in the middle. This CDR3 has 17 residues. The CDR3 protein is CAISGDSLHSGANVLTF. The CDR3 nucleotides read TGTGCCATCAGTGGTGACAGTCTTCACTCTGGGGCCAACGTCCTGACTTTC.

This rearrangement joins TRBV2 to TRBJ1-1, with 9 bases fitting TRBD1. V shed 8 bases, J shed 10 bases, and the junction held 5 bases outside the gene matches. The CDR3 spans 11 residues. Germline V gene data show CDR1 as SNHLY and CDR2 as FYNNEI. The DNA of the CDR3 is TGTGCCAGCGGGGACAGGGTGGGAGCTTTCTTT. It is translated as CASGDRVGAFF.

Here the CDR3 reads CASSTGQGSNEQYF. CDR3 in DNA: TGTGCCAGTAGTACCGGACAGGGGTCGAACGAGCAGTACTTC. The V and J genes are TRBV19 and TRBJ2-7; 9 bases line up with TRBD1. V lost 4 bases, J lost 5 bases, and 6 bases stayed unmatched. Germline V CDR1 and CDR2: LNHDA, SQIVND (reference sequence). The CDR3 sequence is 14 residues long.

The gene calls are TRBV19 and TRBJ2-2, with D perhaps matching TRBD1 (6 bases). The CDR3 length is 13 residues. Germline V gives CDR1 LNHDA, CDR2 SQIVND (reference sequence). The ends were cut back, 6 bases at V and 4 bases at J, with 9 bases in the middle. The CDR3 region is CASSTGFTGELFF. CDR3 nucleotide sequence: TGTGCCAGTAGCACAGGGTTCACCGGGGAGCTGTTTTTT.

The J gene is TRBJ1-1, the V gene TRBV9; D gene uncertain. The length of the CDR3 is 14 residues. V lost 0 bases and J lost 3, with 9 bases in between. Germline assignment: CDR1 SGDLS and CDR2 YYNGEE. CDR3 in amino acids: CASSVEARDTEAFF. In DNA form, the CDR3 reads TGTGCCAGCAGCGTAGAGGCGCGGGACACTGAAGCTTTCTTT. Full variable domain (outside the CDR3, taken from reference TRBV9 and TRBJ1-1): DSGVTQTPKHLITATGQRVTLRCSPRSGDLSVYWYQQSLDQGLQFLIQYYNGEERAKGNILERFSAQQFPDLHSELNLSSLELGDSALYFCASSVEARDTEAFFGQGTRLTVV.

The gene calls are TRBV2 and TRBJ1-2; no reliable D call. The CDR3 is 13 amino acids. V lost 9 bases and J lost 5, with 16 bases in between. Germline V gene sequence: CDR1 SNHLY, CDR2 FYNNEI. Written as DNA, the CDR3 is TGTGCCAGAAGACATCCTTCTTCATATGGCTACACCTTC. It codes for CARRHPSSYGYTF.

For the CDR3, the DNA is TGTGCCGTCCGGGAAACTACAGATACGCAGTATTTT. This encodes CAVRETTDTQYF. The rearrangement joins TRBV7-2 to TRBJ2-3, with a possible D match to TRBD2 (5 bases). Germline CDR1 reads SGHTA; CDR2 reads FQGNSA. Trimming removed 11 bases from V and 3 bases from J, with 12 bases in between. This CDR3 spans 12 amino acids. The entire variable domain, with the rest obtained from reference TRBV7-2 and TRBJ2-3, is as follows: GAGVSQSPSNKVTEKGKDVELRCDPISGHTALYWYRQSLGQGLEFLIYFQGNSAPDKSGLPSDRFSAERTGGSVSTLTIQRTQQEDSAVYLCAVRETTDTQYFGPGTRLTVL.

This clone was recorded once. The rearrangement joins TRBV5-8 to TRBJ2-1, with 7 positions matching TRBD2. Trimming cost V 4 bases and J 4 bases; bases outside gene matches: 17. The V gene's germline CDR1 is SGHTS and CDR2 YDEGEE. The CDR3 has 18 amino acids. The CDR3 sequence: CASSLLPFGGVLYNEQFF. The CDR3 nucleotides are TGTGCCAGCAGCCTCCTCCCCTTTGGGGGGGTACTTTACAATGAGCAGTTCTTC.

The chain links TRBV11-2 to TRBJ2-7; the match to TRBD1 covers 7 bases. V lost 5 bases to trimming and J lost 0 bases; unmatched junction nucleotides: 7. Germline V gives CDR1 SGHAT, CDR2 FQNNGV. The CDR3 runs 15 residues. In DNA form, the CDR3 reads TGTGCCAGCAGCGACGACCGGGACAGCTCCTACGAGCAGTACTTC. Its protein is CASSDDRDSSYEQYF.

CDR3 sequence (DNA): TGTGCCAGCAGTGAAGCGGAAGAGGGTCACTATGGCTACACCTTC. Translated: CASSEAEEGHYGYTF. This chain connects TRBV2 to TRBJ1-2; D unclear. Trimming took 0 bases from V and 3 from J, leaving 11 bases between them. The CDR3 length is 15 residues. Germline V lookup: CDR1 SNHLY, CDR2 FYNNEI.

J is TRBJ2-3 and V is TRBV5-1; the D gene is possibly TRBD2 (6 bases). The CDR3 consists of 14 residues. V lost 2 bases and J lost 0, with 7 bases in between. From germline, CDR1 is SGHRS and CDR2 YFSETQ. Here the CDR3 reads CASSFGGSTDTQYF. The CDR3 DNA reads TGCGCCAGCAGCTTCGGGGGTAGCACAGATACGCAGTATTTT.

The chain joins TRBV5-6 to TRBJ1-1, with TRBD1 as a possible D gene (6 bases). The V gene's germline CDR1 is SGHDT and CDR2 YYEEEE. The CDR3 covers 14 residues. Between the trimmed V and J ends, which lost 1 base and 8 bases, there was a span of 15 bases. CDR3 in DNA: TGTGCCAGCAGCTTGCTGCTTACGGACAGAGAAGCTTTCTTT. This encodes CASSLLLTDREAFF.

The table lists this clone with a few counts. This sequence joins TRBV19 and TRBJ1-6; D gene unclear. V was cut by 3 bases and J by 12 bases, with 12 bases left in between. The CDR3 consists of 13 residues. Germline V gene sequence: CDR1 LNHDA, CDR2 SQIVND (reference sequence). CDR3 in amino acids: CASSISTAEPLHF. The CDR3 bases are TGTGCCAGTAGTATTAGTACAGCTGAACCCCTCCACTTT.

This clone is classed as medium-sized. The V call is TRBV9, the J call TRBJ1-1; D call uncertain. There are 14 residues in the CDR3. V was trimmed by 3 bases and J by 3 bases, leaving 12 bases between them. In germline, CDR1 is SGDLS, CDR2 YYNGEE. The CDR3 nucleotides read TGTGCCAGCAGCGAGCATGACGACTACACTGAAGCTTTCTTT. Residues: CASSEHDDYTEAFF. Full variable domain (remainder filled in from reference TRBV9 and TRBJ1-1): DSGVTQTPKHLITATGQRVTLRCSPRSGDLSVYWYQQSLDQGLQFLIQYYNGEERAKGNILERFSAQQFPDLHSELNLSSLELGDSALYFCASSEHDDYTEAFFGQGTRLTVV.

This clone is labeled as medium-sized. This chain connects TRBV27 to TRBJ1-3; D gene uncertain. The V and J ends lost 3 bases and 4 bases respectively, with 16 bases between them. This CDR3 comprises 16 residues. Germline lookup yields CDR1 MNHEY and CDR2 SMNVEV (reference sequence). CDR3 DNA sequence: TGTGCCAGCAGTTTGACCCTCGGGGATCGAGGAAACACCATATATTTT. Amino acids: CASSLTLGDRGNTIYF.

V and J are TRBV7-2 and TRBJ2-7; 9 nucleotides match TRBD1. Germline V gene data show CDR1 as SGHTA and CDR2 as FQGNSA. The CDR3 is 16 amino acids. J gave up 3 bases and V 4 bases, and 10 bases lay outside the gene matches. The CDR3 sequence: CASSSRGGDRDYEQYF. DNA of the CDR3: TGTGCCAGCAGCTCGAGAGGGGGGGACAGGGACTACGAGCAGTACTTC.

Only a few counts were recorded for this clone. The chain carries TRBV6-5 and TRBJ2-1; tentatively, D is TRBD1 (6 bases). Looked up from germline, CDR1 is MNHEY and CDR2 is SVGAGI. Trimming cost V 6 bases and J 3 bases, with 12 bases left between them. This CDR3 contains 14 residues. The CDR3 loop is CASSGTPGYNEQFF. The CDR3, as DNA: TGTGCCAGCAGCGGGACACCGGGCTACAATGAGCAGTTCTTC.